The clone carrying this T cell receptor beta chain was picked up many times. Peripheral blood, roughly 9.3 milliliters per donor, was collected. A second roughly 7 to 11 cycle PCR used barcoded and J-beta primers. Tags on each cDNA molecule came from a template-switch adaptor with 12 random nucleotides. Each CDR3 protein gets one entry after TCRdb re-called the 5' RACE reads with MiXCR. The sample consists of 550,000 to 800,000 distinct CDR3 sequences, roughly 30% of them appearing once. The CDR3 is made up of 15 amino acids. V was shortened by 0 bases and J by 4 bases, with 12 bases between the two germline ends. Germline loops: CDR1 MNHEY, CDR2 SVGEGT. The record originates from a study of blood T cells in healthy people across ages.

The TCR was taken from a woman older than 75 in good health. This sequence joins TRBV6-2 or TRBV6-3 and TRBJ1-1; D might be TRBD1 (6 bases). Sample: blood. The CDR3 loop reads CASSYSGGRSTEAFF. CDR3 nucleotide sequence: TGTGCCAGCAGTTACTCTGGGGGCCGAAGCACTGAAGCTTTCTTT.